This TCR beta chain stems from a study of radiation and T cells in renal cell carcinoma. Findings of the study overall: Without pretreatment biopsies, baseline tumor clonotype presence was undetermined.

Clones were read by immunoSEQ multiplex PCR, and TCRdb kept only the in-frame ones, dropping some. This table has approximately 150,000 clones, about 88% appearing once. With respect to this clone: Antigen: not known.

Time point noted: blood 4 weeks post-SBRT, at nephrectomy. Treatment here: 15 Gy SBRT to primary tumor, nephrectomy 4 weeks later. Here the sequenced sample was blood, taken from a patient whose treatment included radiotherapy and nephrectomy. The clonotype was recovered from a woman aged 45-60 years with renal cell carcinoma.

The DNA of the CDR3 is TGTGCCAGCAGTCCGTTTCTGGTGGGAAATGAGCAGTTCTTC. Protein product: CASSPFLVGNEQFF. The chain carries TRBV2 and TRBJ2-1; D gene ambiguous. The ends were cut back, 5 bases at V and 7 bases at J, with 15 bases in the middle. Germline loops: CDR1 SNHLY, CDR2 FYNNEI. This CDR3 has 14 amino acids.